The rows below give T cell receptor beta chains drawn from one sample of a study of CD8 T cell repertoires and HIV-1 epitope variants. Their recognized antigens are unknown. The method was immunoSEQ multiplex PCR; TCRdb's version includes in-frame clones alone and lacks a portion of them. The sample includes 2,000 to 2,500 clones, roughly 61% of them seen just once. Sequenced material: cultured CD8+ T cells derived from PBMCs. The receptors were gathered from a male donor with HIV. Both conserved end residues are part of each CDR3. The D gene is left open where the match is weak. Only some rows state a clone size, as once, few, many or a class for expanded clones.

length,D,V,size,J,DNA,CDR3
14,-,TRBV5-4,-,TRBJ1-5,TGTGCCAGCAGCTATGGACAGAGCAATCAGCCCCAGCATTTT,CASSYGQSNQPQHF
16,TRBD1,TRBV7-8,large,TRBJ2-1,TGTGCCAGCAGCTTAGCGGGACAGGGCTCCTACAATGAGCAGTTCTTC,CASSLAGQGSYNEQFF
11,-,TRBV5-4,-,TRBJ2-7,TGTGCCAGCAGCTTGTCCCACGAGCAGTACTTC,CASSLSHEQYF
13,-,TRBV28,-,TRBJ1-1,TGTGCCAGCAGTTTGAGCAGGGGAACTGAAGCTTTCTTT,CASSLSRGTEAFF
14,-,TRBV28,-,TRBJ2-7,TGTGCCAGCAGTTTAATAGCGAGCTCCTACGAGCAGTACTTC,CASSLIASSYEQYF
15,-,TRBV27,-,TRBJ1-1,TGTGCCAGCAGTTTAGGTGGGGGCTATGGTACTGAAGCTTTCTTT,CASSLGGGYGTEAFF
14,TRBD1,TRBV7-6,-,TRBJ1-2,TGTGCCAGCAGCTTAGGAATCGACAGGGATGGCTACACCTTC,CASSLGIDRDGYTF
13,-,TRBV19,-,TRBJ1-2,TGTGCCAGTATTGACACTCCGGAGGATGGCTACACCTTC,CASIDTPEDGYTF
14,-,TRBV5-6,-,TRBJ1-2,TGTGCCAGCAGCTTGGGGCAGGGGCTGATACGCTACACCTTC,CASSLGQGLIRYTF
12,-,TRBV7-9,-,TRBJ2-1,TGTGCCAGCAGCTTAGAAGGGAATGAGCAGTTCTTC,CASSLEGNEQFF
17,TRBD2,TRBV28,-,TRBJ2-7,TGTGCCAGCAGTTTTTCTCGCGTAGCGGGAGGGTCCTACGAGCAGTACTTC,CASSFSRVAGGSYEQYF
13,TRBD1,TRBV19,-,TRBJ1-5,TGTGCCAGTAGTGCCGGGACAGCTTTTCCCCAGCATTTT,CASSAGTAFPQHF
14,TRBD1,TRBV4-3,-,TRBJ1-2,TGCGCCAGCAGCCAATCTACAGGGGGCTATGGCTACACCTTC,CASSQSTGGYGYTF
13,TRBD1,TRBV28,-,TRBJ2-7,TGTGCCAGCAGTTTCCGGGACAGCTACGAGCAGTACTTC,CASSFRDSYEQYF
15,-,TRBV10-1,-,TRBJ1-1,TGCGCCAGCAGTGAGTCGCGGGGGGCGAACACTGAAGCTTTCTTT,CASSESRGANTEAFF
19,TRBD2,TRBV7-9,once,TRBJ2-6,TGTGCCAGCAGCCCGACCCGGCTAGCGGGAGGGGCTGGGGCCAACGTCCTGACTTTC,CASSPTRLAGGAGANVLTF
13,-,TRBV5-1,few,TRBJ1-2,TGCGCCAGCAGCTTGGGGGGCGAGGATGGCTACACCTTC,CASSLGGEDGYTF
16,TRBD1,TRBV5-4,-,TRBJ2-4,TGTGCCAGCAGCTTGGGGGACAGGGGGACCAAAAACATTCAGTACTTC,CASSLGDRGTKNIQYF
15,TRBD2,TRBV5-1,once,TRBJ2-1,TGCGCCAGCAGCTTGCGAGCGGGGGGAGGTAATGAGCAGTTCTTC,CASSLRAGGGNEQFF
12,-,TRBV7-9,large,TRBJ1-5,TGTGCCAGCAGAGCGGGGACTCAGCCCCAGCATTTT,CASRAGTQPQHF
15,TRBD1,TRBV5-6,-,TRBJ2-1,TGTGCCAGCAGCAAGCAGGGGGCAGCCCCGTATGAGCAGTTCTTC,CASSKQGAAPYEQFF
13,-,TRBV10-1,-,TRBJ1-1,TGCGCCAGCAGTGAGCTGAGGTATTCTGAAGCTTTCTTT,CASSELRYSEAFF
14,-,TRBV28,-,TRBJ1-2,TGTGCCAGCAGTTTGACTCGACATATCTATGGCTACACCTTC,CASSLTRHIYGYTF
14,-,TRBV13,-,TRBJ1-6,TGTGCCAGCAGCTTTGGAGGGGAGAATTCACCCCTCCACTTT,CASSFGGENSPLHF
12,TRBD1,TRBV30,-,TRBJ2-7,TGTGCCTGGAGTACAGGGGGCTACGAGCAGTACTTC,CAWSTGGYEQYF
15,TRBD1,TRBV6-1,-,TRBJ1-5,TGTGCCAGCAGTTGGACAGGCGGGAGCAATCAGCCCCAGCATTTT,CASSWTGGSNQPQHF
15,TRBD2,TRBV2,-,TRBJ2-7,TGTGCCAGCATTGGATTCGAGTCTAGCGGTAACGAGCAGTACTTC,CASIGFESSGNEQYF
16,-,TRBV27,medium-sized,TRBJ1-4,TGTGCCAGCAGTCCCCTAGCGGCAGGGTCTAATGAAAAACTGTTTTTT,CASSPLAAGSNEKLFF
14,-,TRBV6-6,-,TRBJ2-7,TGTGCCAGCAGCCCCGGGGCGATTACCTACGAGCAGTACTTC,CASSPGAITYEQYF